A selection of T cell receptor beta chains follows, all from one sample in a study of T cell repertoires in cytomegalovirus infection. TCRdb used MiXCR to reprocess the reads, holding one entry per CDR3 protein. The sample shows about 830,000 distinct CDR3 sequences, roughly 33% of them seen only once. Their recognized antigens are unknown. Sequences were derived from cultured CD8+ T cells from PBMCs, sampled from culture after CMV antigen stimulation. These receptors were taken from a human donor in good health (CMV status not recorded). Some clones in this sample may be carry-over from other donors' samples. Each CDR3 is given with its conserved first and last residue. A D gene is named only where the DNA matches it firmly. Size is stated for part of the rows, as once, few or many counts, or as a class when the clone is expanded.

>.|TRBV29-1|.|TRBJ2-5
TGCAGCGTTGAAGCCGGGTCGTTAGAGACCCAGTACTTC
CSVEAGSLETQYF
>.|TRBV4-2|few|TRBJ2-7
TGTGCCAGCAGCCATGCCAGTAGCGAGCAGTACTTC
CASSHASSEQYF
>.|TRBV4-1|.|TRBJ2-3
TGCGCCAGCAGCCGGACCGTCGCGGGCAGCACAGATACGCAGTATTTT
CASSRTVAGSTDTQYF
>TRBD2|TRBV9|.|TRBJ2-5
TGTGCCAGCGCGGGGGTGACCCAGTACTTC
CASAGVTQYF
>.|TRBV4-2|.|TRBJ1-3
TGTGCCAGCAGCCAAGATGTGCCAACCCCGGGGGGGCGCGTTGCTGGAAACACCATATATTTT
CASSQDVPTPGGRVAGNTIYF
>.|TRBV7-6|many|TRBJ2-1
TGTGCCAGCAGCTTAAAAGGGGGCTCCTACAATGAGCAGTTCTTC
CASSLKGGSYNEQFF
>TRBD1|TRBV28|.|TRBJ1-1
TGTGCCAGCAGTTTTCCAGGGGGCTCCCTAAAAATGAACACTGAAGCTTTCTTT
CASSFPGGSLKMNTEAFF
>.|TRBV7-9|many|TRBJ2-7
TGTGCCAGCAGCTTAGTGAAGGATGGGGGGAGCTTCTCCTACGAGCAGTACTTC
CASSLVKDGGSFSYEQYF
>.|TRBV7-6|.|TRBJ2-7
TGTGTCAGCAGCTTAGCAGGGCAGGACTCTGAGCAGTGCTTC
CVSSLAGQDSEQCF
>.|TRBV10-1|.|TRBJ2-3
TGCGCCAGCAGTCCCGAGATTGGAGGCACAGATACGCAATATTTT
CASSPEIGGTDTQYF
>.|TRBV6-2/TRBV6-3|many|TRBJ2-6
TGTGCCAGCATCACCGTCGAGAGGGGATACCCACTCGCCAACGTCCTGACTTTC
CASITVERGYPLANVLTF
>.|TRBV7-4|.|TRBJ2-1
TGTGCCAGCAGCTCTCAACAAGGGGCGCTAGAAGGGCAGTTCTTC
CASSSQQGALEGQFF
>.|TRBV27|few|TRBJ1-2
TGTGCCAGCCGAATCGTAGTGGGGACTAACTATGGCTACACCTTC
CASRIVVGTNYGYTF
>.|TRBV2|.|TRBJ1-2
TGTGCCAGCATAGGTACGGACGGCGGCTACACCTTC
CASIGTDGGYTF
>.|TRBV4-1|many|TRBJ1-1
TGCGCCAGCAGCCAAGTTTTTGGGCTAGACACTGAAGCTTTCTTT
CASSQVFGLDTEAFF
>TRBD2|TRBV6-6|.|TRBJ2-3
TGTGCCAGCAGTTACGGGACTAGCGGGGGGGGACGCACAGATACGCAGTATTTT
CASSYGTSGGGRTDTQYF
>.|TRBV5-6|.|TRBJ2-3
TGTGCCAGCGTTTTCCAGGCGTCGAACGGAGATACGCAGTATTTT
CASVFQASNGDTQYF
>TRBD2|TRBV6-2/TRBV6-3|few|TRBJ2-1
TGTGCCAGCAGTTACTCGATTAGCGGGGGTAACTACAATGAGCAGTTCTTC
CASSYSISGGNYNEQFF
>.|TRBV27|.|TRBJ1-6
TGTGCCAGCAGTTTACCAGGGGTCACAAATTCACCCCTCCACTTT
CASSLPGVTNSPLHF
>.|TRBV19|few|TRBJ2-1
TGTGCCAGTAGTACCTTAGCGTCCTCCGACTACAATGAGCAGTTCTTC
CASSTLASSDYNEQFF
>.|TRBV27|.|TRBJ1-1
TGTGCCAGCAGCAGACTGGGGGGGGAGAACACTGAAGCTTTCTTT
CASSRLGGENTEAFF
>.|TRBV5-4|many|TRBJ2-7
TGTGCCAGCAGCCCCGGTTCTGACGAGCAGTACTTC
CASSPGSDEQYF
>.|TRBV4-3|.|TRBJ2-3
TGCGCCAGCAGCCAAGATCCGGGGGCCTACACAGATACGCAGTATTTT
CASSQDPGAYTDTQYF
>.|TRBV4-1|few|TRBJ2-1
TGCGCCAGCAGCCACCCCGGACACAATGAGCAGTTCTTC
CASSHPGHNEQFF
>.|TRBV6-5|.|TRBJ1-1
TGTGCCAGCAGTTACTCGATAGCAGTTGTGGACACTGAAGCTTTCTTT
CASSYSIAVVDTEAFF
>.|TRBV20-1|.|TRBJ1-1
TGCAGTGCACGAAATCCGGGACCCGGCACTGAAGCTTTCTTT
CSARNPGPGTEAFF
>TRBD1|TRBV7-6|.|TRBJ1-1
TGTGCCAGCAGCTTCTATCAGGACAGGGTGAACACTGAAGCTTTCTTT
CASSFYQDRVNTEAFF
>.|TRBV2|few|TRBJ2-2
TGTGCCAGCAGTGAAGGTGGGGGAAGGACCGGGGAGCTGTTTTTT
CASSEGGGRTGELFF
>.|TRBV20-1|.|TRBJ2-7
TGCAGTGCTAGAGCAAGGGTCTCCTACGAGCAGTACTTC
CSARARVSYEQYF
>.|TRBV7-3|.|TRBJ2-2
TGTGCCAGCGGTAATACAGCCGGGGAGCTGTTTTTT
CASGNTAGELFF
>.|TRBV6-6|few|TRBJ2-5
TGTGCCAGCAGTTACTCGGGGGTAGCGGAGACCCAGTACTTC
CASSYSGVAETQYF
>TRBD1|TRBV15|.|TRBJ1-2
TGTGCCACCAGCTACGGGACAGGGGATGGCTACACCTTC
CATSYGTGDGYTF
>TRBD1|TRBV6-5|.|TRBJ2-1
TGTGCCAGCGGGGGACAGGGGGCGCATAATGAGCAGTTCTTC
CASGGQGAHNEQFF
>TRBD1|TRBV13|few|TRBJ2-1
TGTGCCAGCAGCCCCCTTGGACAGGGGGCTTTCAATGAGCAGTTCTTC
CASSPLGQGAFNEQFF
>TRBD1|TRBV28|.|TRBJ2-2
TGTGCCAGCAGTTTACCCACAGGGGTCGAGCTGTTTTTT
CASSLPTGVELFF
>.|TRBV20-1|.|TRBJ1-6
TGCAGTGCCCCTCTAACTTGGGAGAATTCATCCCTCCACTTT
CSAPLTWENSSLHF
>TRBD1|TRBV12-3/TRBV12-4|few|TRBJ1-2
TGTGCCACTGACAGGGACTATGGCTACACCTTC
CATDRDYGYTF
>TRBD2|TRBV27|.|TRBJ2-1
TGTGCCAGCAGTTGGGGACTAACGAACAATGAGCAGTTCTTC
CASSWGLTNNEQFF
>TRBD1|TRBV12-3/TRBV12-4|few|TRBJ1-1
TGTGCCAGCTCCCGACAGGGCCGGGACACTGAAGCTTTCTTT
CASSRQGRDTEAFF
>TRBD2|TRBV12-3/TRBV12-4|few|TRBJ2-1
TGTGCCAGCAGTCCGACTAGCGGGGTGGAGCAGTTCTTC
CASSPTSGVEQFF
>TRBD1|TRBV7-9|many|TRBJ2-1
TGTGCCAGCAGATCCGACAGGGGGTCCTACAATGAGCAGTTCTTC
CASRSDRGSYNEQFF
>.|TRBV4-1|.|TRBJ2-2
TGCGCCAGCAGCCCGGACTCCCTAGTCACCGGGGAGCTGTTTTTT
CASSPDSLVTGELFF
>TRBD1|TRBV7-9|few|TRBJ1-5
TGTGCCAGCAGCTTCTCTACAGGGGGCGCCGGTCAGCCCCAGCATTTT
CASSFSTGGAGQPQHF
>.|TRBV7-8|many|TRBJ2-7
TGTGCCAGCAGCCCTTTCGTTGGCGGCTCCTACGAGCAGTACTTC
CASSPFVGGSYEQYF
>TRBD2|TRBV7-6|few|TRBJ2-1
TGTGCCAGCAGCTCTTTAGCGGGGGGGTCTCGCAATGAGCAGTTCTTC
CASSSLAGGSRNEQFF
>TRBD1|TRBV12-3/TRBV12-4|few|TRBJ1-4
TGTGCCAGCAATGAACAGGGGGTTGATGAAAAACTGTTTTTT
CASNEQGVDEKLFF
>.|TRBV27|.|TRBJ2-1
TGTGCCAGCAAAGCCTATACACGTGAGCAGTTCTTC
CASKAYTREQFF
>.|TRBV4-3|few|TRBJ1-1
TGCGCCAGCAGCCAAGGAGGATACATGAACACTGAAGCTTTCTTT
CASSQGGYMNTEAFF
>.|TRBV27|.|TRBJ1-1
TGTGCCAGCGGTTTTGGGGGACATGTTAAACGCACTGAAGCTTTCTTT
CASGFGGHVKRTEAFF
>.|TRBV7-8|few|TRBJ2-1
TGTGCCAGCAGCATGACAGTCTACAATGAGCAGTTCTTC
CASSMTVYNEQFF
>.|TRBV27|few|TRBJ2-5
TGTGCCAGCAGTTTTGAGGGGACTGACAGGAGGTACCAAGAGACCCAGTACTTC
CASSFEGTDRRYQETQYF
>TRBD1|TRBV6-1|.|TRBJ1-1
TGTGCCAGCAGACCCGGACAGGAGGTCATTGAAGCTTTCTTT
CASRPGQEVIEAFF
>TRBD2|TRBV6-1|few|TRBJ2-7
TGTGCCAGCAGCTGGGGACTAGCGGCCCCTTACGAGCAGTACTTC
CASSWGLAAPYEQYF
>TRBD1|TRBV6-1|.|TRBJ2-7
TGTGCCAACAGTGGATCCGGGACAGAGTACGAGCAGTACTTC
CANSGSGTEYEQYF
>.|TRBV6-2/TRBV6-3|.|TRBJ1-1
TGTGCCAGCAGTTACGGGGGGTTCTCTTTCTTT
CASSYGGFSFF
>TRBD2|TRBV18|.|TRBJ2-4
TGTGCCAGCTCACCACGTAGGTGGTGGGGACTAGCGGGGACACGGGAAAACATTCAGTACTTC
CASSPRRWWGLAGTRENIQYF
>TRBD2|TRBV28|.|TRBJ2-1
TGTGCCAGCCGCCAATCGGGGGGAGCATACAATGAGCAGTTCTTC
CASRQSGGAYNEQFF
>.|TRBV6-1|once|TRBJ1-1
TGTGCCAGCACCGAGATAAACACTGAAGCTTTCTTT
CASTEINTEAFF
>.|TRBV10-3|few|TRBJ2-1
TGTGCCATCACCTCCGGACCCCTCAATGAGCAGTTCTTC
CAITSGPLNEQFF